Listed below are T cell receptor beta chains from one sample, sequenced in a study of neoadjuvant nivolumab and ipilimumab in lung cancer. Only in-frame clones appear in the TCRdb table, and some are missing; sequencing was by immunoSEQ multiplex PCR. This table has about 25,000 clones, around four fifths appearing once. The sample in question was tumor tissue, obtained after neoadjuvant nivolumab, alone or with ipilimumab, at or shortly before surgery. The receptors originated from an adult with non-small cell lung cancer. CDR3s include the opening cysteine and the closing phenylalanine or tryptophan. The order of the fields is V gene, J gene, CDR3 length, clone size, D gene, CDR3 protein, CDR3 DNA. The D gene is left open where the match is weak. Only part of the rows carry a size: once, few, many, or a class if the clone is expanded.

TRBV11-3,TRBJ1-1,13,few,NA,CASSGGFNTEAFF,TGTGCCAGCTCTGGGGGGTTTAACACTGAAGCTTTCTTT
TRBV7-2,TRBJ2-3,14,NA,TRBD2,CASSFLGGADTQYF,TGTGCCAGCAGCTTCCTCGGGGGGGCAGATACGCAGTATTTT
TRBV28,TRBJ2-7,16,NA,NA,CASSLQGGLPNYEQYF,TGTGCCAGCAGTTTACAGGGGGGCCTTCCAAACTACGAGCAGTACTTC
TRBV11-3,TRBJ2-7,17,once,TRBD2,CASSLDLGVAGGYEQYF,TGTGCCAGCAGCTTAGATCTGGGCGTAGCGGGAGGGTACGAGCAGTACTTC
TRBV18,TRBJ2-5,14,NA,NA,CASSPDGGGETQYF,TGTGCCAGCTCACCTGACGGGGGAGGAGAGACCCAGTACTTC
TRBV18,TRBJ2-1,14,NA,NA,CASSLDSLYNEQFF,TGTGCCAGCTCATTGGACAGCCTCTACAATGAGCAGTTCTTC
TRBV27,TRBJ2-3,14,NA,NA,CASKYVGLTDTQYF,TGTGCCAGCAAGTATGTGGGGCTCACAGATACGCAGTATTTT
TRBV29-1,TRBJ2-3,13,few,NA,CSVNRGGKDTQYF,TGCAGCGTGAACAGGGGGGGAAAAGATACGCAGTATTTT
TRBV4-1,TRBJ1-5,18,NA,NA,CASSQGGPTGSGNQPQHF,TGCGCCAGCAGCCAAGGGGGGCCGACAGGATCAGGCAATCAGCCCCAGCATTTT
TRBV15,TRBJ1-1,12,NA,NA,CATSNGVTEAFF,TGTGCCACCAGCAACGGGGTCACTGAAGCTTTCTTT
TRBV9,TRBJ1-1,14,once,TRBD1,CASRGRGGGTEAFF,TGTGCCAGCAGGGGGAGAGGGGGCGGGACTGAAGCTTTCTTT
TRBV6-5,TRBJ1-1,13,NA,NA,CASSYRQEGQAFF,TGTGCCAGCAGTTACAGGCAGGAGGGCCAAGCTTTCTTT
TRBV15,TRBJ2-7,11,NA,NA,CATSRGGEQYF,TGTGCCACCAGCAGAGGGGGCGAGCAGTACTTC
TRBV5-1,TRBJ2-5,15,NA,TRBD2,CASSLPSGEGETQYF,TGCGCCAGCAGCTTGCCTAGCGGGGAGGGGGAGACCCAGTACTTC
TRBV7-8,TRBJ2-7,15,NA,NA,CASSPATGSTYEQYF,TGTGCCAGCAGCCCCGCGACGGGTTCGACCTACGAGCAGTACTTC
TRBV19,TRBJ1-2,11,NA,TRBD1,CATRQGIGYTF,TGTGCCACCCGACAGGGGATCGGCTACACCTTC
TRBV6-1,TRBJ2-7,16,NA,NA,CASSEGQAISSYEQYF,TGTGCCAGCAGTGAAGGCCAGGCCATAAGCTCCTACGAGCAGTACTTC
TRBV5-1,TRBJ1-5,15,NA,NA,CASSLEGGGNQPQHF,TGCGCCAGCAGCTTGGAGGGGGGCGGCAATCAGCCCCAGCATTTT
TRBV7-2,TRBJ2-5,14,NA,NA,CASSLDLLQETQYF,TGTGCCAGCAGCTTAGATCTGCTTCAAGAGACCCAGTACTTC
TRBV29-1,TRBJ2-7,14,NA,TRBD2,CSVGRDLGLTEQYF,TGCAGCGTTGGGCGAGACCTGGGACTAACTGAGCAGTACTTC
TRBV18,TRBJ1-2,16,NA,NA,CASSPLAPDLNYGYTF,TGTGCCAGCTCACCACTCGCCCCAGACCTTAACTATGGCTACACCTTC
TRBV5-6,TRBJ1-2,13,NA,NA,CASSTGRSYGYTF,TGTGCCAGCAGCACCGGACGGAGCTATGGCTACACCTTC
TRBV2,TRBJ1-1,10,NA,NA,CAIVNPEAFF,TGTGCCATCGTCAATCCTGAAGCTTTCTTT
TRBV5-1,TRBJ2-2,16,NA,NA,CASSFSTTTNTGELFF,TGCGCCAGCAGCTTCTCTACCACAACGAACACCGGGGAGCTGTTTTTT
TRBV7-9,TRBJ2-3,16,NA,TRBD1,CASSSPGQGHTDTQYF,TGTGCCAGCAGCTCACCGGGACAGGGCCACACAGATACGCAGTATTTT
TRBV5-1,TRBJ2-1,14,NA,NA,CASSPAQAYNEQFF,TGCGCCAGCAGCCCGGCACAGGCGTACAATGAGCAGTTCTTC
TRBV30,TRBJ1-5,13,NA,NA,CAWSAQSNQPQHF,TGTGCCTGGAGCGCCCAGAGCAATCAGCCCCAGCATTTT
TRBV18,TRBJ1-4,12,NA,TRBD1,CASSRQGAYLFF,TGTGCCAGCTCACGACAGGGGGCCTATCTGTTTTTT
TRBV5-1,TRBJ2-7,16,once,NA,CASSLRAGAQIREQYF,TGCGCCAGCAGCTTGAGGGCGGGGGCGCAAATACGCGAGCAGTACTTC